Sample share makes the clone carrying this TCR beta chain medium-sized. TCR beta rearrangements were amplified from peripheral blood genomic DNA. These data belong to a study of T cell repertoires in aging, cancer and after chemotherapy. CDR1 is LNHDA and CDR2 is SQIVND in the germline V gene (reference sequence). The CDR3 is made up of 14 amino acids. V gave up 3 bases and J gave up 4 bases, with 10 bases separating them. A mixed TRB-A/B primer pool amplified rearranged TRB by multiplex touch-down PCR. Using its own MiXCR run on the multiplex PCR reads, TCRdb lists one record per CDR3 protein. The data show around 12,000 distinct CDR3 sequences, about 20% seen once.

The chain has TRBV19 and TRBJ2-1; D is perhaps TRBD1 (5 bases). The receptor was derived from a human donor in good health. Sequences were obtained from blood. DNA for the CDR3: TGTGCCAGTAGTATCCTAACAGGATACAATGAGCAGTTCTTC. Translation: CASSILTGYNEQFF.